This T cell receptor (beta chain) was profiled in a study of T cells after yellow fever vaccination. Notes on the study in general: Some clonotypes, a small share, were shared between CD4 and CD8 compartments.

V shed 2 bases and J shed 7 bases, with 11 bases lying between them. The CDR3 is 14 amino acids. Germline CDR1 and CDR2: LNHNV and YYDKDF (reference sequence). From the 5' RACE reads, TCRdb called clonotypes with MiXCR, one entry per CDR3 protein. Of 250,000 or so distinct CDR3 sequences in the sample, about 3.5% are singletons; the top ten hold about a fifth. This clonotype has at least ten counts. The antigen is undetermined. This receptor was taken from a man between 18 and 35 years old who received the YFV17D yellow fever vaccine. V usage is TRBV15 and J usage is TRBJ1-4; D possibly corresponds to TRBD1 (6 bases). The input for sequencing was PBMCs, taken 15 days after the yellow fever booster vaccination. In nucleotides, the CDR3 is TGTGCCACCAGCAGAACAGGGTTAGGTGAAAAACTGTTTTTT. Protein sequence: CATSRTGLGEKLFF.